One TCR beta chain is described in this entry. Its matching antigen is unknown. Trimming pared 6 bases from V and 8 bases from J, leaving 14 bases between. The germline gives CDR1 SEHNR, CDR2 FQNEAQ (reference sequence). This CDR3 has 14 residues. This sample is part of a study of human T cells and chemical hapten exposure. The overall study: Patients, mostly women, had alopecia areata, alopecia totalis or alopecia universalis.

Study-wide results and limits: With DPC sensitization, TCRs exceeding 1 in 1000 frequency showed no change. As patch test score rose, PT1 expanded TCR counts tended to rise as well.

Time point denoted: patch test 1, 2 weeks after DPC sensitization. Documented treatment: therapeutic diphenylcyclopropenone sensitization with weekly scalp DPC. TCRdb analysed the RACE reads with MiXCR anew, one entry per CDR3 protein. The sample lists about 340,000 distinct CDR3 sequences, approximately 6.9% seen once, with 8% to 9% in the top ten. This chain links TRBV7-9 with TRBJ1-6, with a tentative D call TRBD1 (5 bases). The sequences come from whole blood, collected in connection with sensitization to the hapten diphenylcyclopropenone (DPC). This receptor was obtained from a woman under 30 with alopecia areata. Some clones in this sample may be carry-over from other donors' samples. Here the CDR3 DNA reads TGTGCCAGCAGTTCCTGGGGGGGTGATTCACCCCTCCACTTT. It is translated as CASSSWGGDSPLHF.